A selection of T cell receptor beta chains follows, all from one sample in a study of OX40 agonist ivuxolimab in advanced cancers. Measured with immunoSEQ multiplex PCR; TCRdb has only the in-frame clones, and not every one. The sample consists of about 66,000 clones, 86% of them appearing once. Sequenced here: CD4+ or CD8+ T cells sorted from blood, sampled in a trial of the OX40 agonist ivuxolimab. The receptors shown here come from an adult with an advanced solid tumor such as melanoma, head and neck, liver or kidney cancer. Each CDR3 is given with its conserved first and last residue. A D gene is named only where the DNA matches it firmly.

>TRBJ2-2|TRBV7-3|TRBD1
CASSLQGAKNTGELFF
>TRBJ1-1|TRBV7-3|-
CASSLEAGGPLNTEAFF
>TRBJ1-1|TRBV9|-
CASSVEEGSVTEAFF
>TRBJ1-4|TRBV11-2|-
CASSLGFGGEKLFF
>TRBJ2-1|TRBV7-2|-
CASSLSLASYNEQFF
>TRBJ1-2|TRBV5-4|TRBD1
CASSSGMDRGYGYTF
>TRBJ2-5|TRBV28|-
CASSFAGRPQETQYF
>TRBJ1-2|TRBV27|-
CASSHRVHNGYTF
>TRBJ1-3|TRBV28|-
CASSLGGSFSGNTIYF
>TRBJ1-1|TRBV5-1|-
CASSLVDSNTEAFF
>TRBJ2-7|TRBV6-5|-
CASSYGGRDEQYF
>TRBJ1-6|TRBV28|-
CASSYNSPLHF
>TRBJ2-1|TRBV7-2|-
CASSPTTTYNEQFF
>TRBJ2-5|TRBV29-1|-
CSVQGNPQETQYF
>TRBJ1-4|TRBV28|-
CASSLNEKLFF
>TRBJ2-2|TRBV6-5|TRBD2
CASSRSGGDTGELFF